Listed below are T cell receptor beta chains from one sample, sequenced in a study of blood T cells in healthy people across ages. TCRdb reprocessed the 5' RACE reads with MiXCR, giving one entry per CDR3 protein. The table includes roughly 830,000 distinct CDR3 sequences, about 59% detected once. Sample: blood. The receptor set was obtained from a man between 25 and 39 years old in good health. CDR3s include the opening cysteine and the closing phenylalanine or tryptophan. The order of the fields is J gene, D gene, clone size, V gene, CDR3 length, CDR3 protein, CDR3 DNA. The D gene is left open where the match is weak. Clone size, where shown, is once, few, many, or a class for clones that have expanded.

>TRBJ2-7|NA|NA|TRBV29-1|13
CSVTETASYEQYF
TGCAGCGTTACCGAGACAGCCTCCTACGAGCAGTACTTC
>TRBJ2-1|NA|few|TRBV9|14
CASSVEARLDEQFF
TGTGCCAGCAGCGTAGAGGCACGGCTGGATGAGCAGTTCTTC
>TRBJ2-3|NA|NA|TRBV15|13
CATSRDYEDTQYF
TGTGCCACCAGCAGAGACTACGAAGATACGCAGTATTTT
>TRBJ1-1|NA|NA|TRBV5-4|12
CASWGLRTEAFF
TGTGCCAGCTGGGGCCTGCGCACTGAAGCTTTCTTT
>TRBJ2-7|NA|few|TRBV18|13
CASSPVQGNEQYF
TGTGCCAGCTCACCAGTACAGGGTAACGAGCAGTACTTC
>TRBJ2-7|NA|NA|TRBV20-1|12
CSARSGPYEQYF
TGCAGTGCTAGGTCGGGGCCCTACGAGCAGTACTTC
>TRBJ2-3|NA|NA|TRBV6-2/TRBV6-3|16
CASSHPATSVADTQYF
TGTGCCAGCAGCCACCCCGCAACTAGTGTTGCAGATACGCAGTATTTT
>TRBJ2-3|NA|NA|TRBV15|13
CATRRSHTDTQYF
TGTGCCACCCGGAGATCTCACACAGATACGCAGTATTTT
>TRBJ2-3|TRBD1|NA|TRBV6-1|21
CASSDRLGYRGRGYRTDTQYF
TGTGCCAGCAGTGATCGTTTAGGGTACAGGGGGCGGGGTTACCGCACAGATACGCAGTATTTT
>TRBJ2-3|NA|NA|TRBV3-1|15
CASSQVSGFTDTQYF
TGTGCCAGCAGCCAAGTCTCAGGGTTCACAGATACGCAGTATTTT
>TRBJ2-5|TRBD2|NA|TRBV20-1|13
CSASLSGGAAQYF
TGCAGTGCTAGTCTCAGCGGGGGCGCCGCGCAGTACTTC
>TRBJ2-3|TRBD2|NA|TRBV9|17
CASSAAIAGGSTDTQYF
TGTGCCAGCAGCGCCGCAATAGCGGGGGGCTCCACAGATACGCAGTATTTT
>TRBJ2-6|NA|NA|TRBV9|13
CASSALRANVLTF
TGTGCCAGCAGCGCCCTTCGGGCCAACGTCCTGACTTTC
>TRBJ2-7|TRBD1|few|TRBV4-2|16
CASSQAAGQGYYEQYF
TGTGCCAGCAGCCAAGCGGCGGGACAGGGGTACTACGAGCAGTACTTC
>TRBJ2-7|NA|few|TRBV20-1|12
CSARGDFYEQYF
TGCAGTGCTAGAGGGGACTTCTACGAGCAGTACTTC
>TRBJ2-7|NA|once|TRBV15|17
CATSRADLGISVYEQYF
TGTGCCACCAGCAGAGCCGATCTGGGGATTTCGGTTTACGAGCAGTACTTC
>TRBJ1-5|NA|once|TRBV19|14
CASRAMGSYQPQHF
TGTGCCAGTAGGGCAATGGGTAGTTATCAGCCCCAGCATTTT
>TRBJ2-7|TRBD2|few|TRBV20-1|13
CSAHSGTEYEQYF
TGCAGTGCTCATAGCGGGACTGAGTACGAGCAGTACTTC
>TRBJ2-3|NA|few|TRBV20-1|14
CSARVGEQTDTQYF
TGCAGTGCTAGAGTGGGTGAACAGACAGATACGCAGTATTTT
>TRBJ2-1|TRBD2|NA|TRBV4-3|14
CASSYRRGGYEQFF
TGCGCCAGCAGCTACCGACGGGGGGGGTATGAGCAGTTCTTC
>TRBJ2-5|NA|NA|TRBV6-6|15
CASSYRDGQQETQYF
TGTGCCAGCAGTTACCGGGACGGCCAACAAGAGACCCAGTACTTC
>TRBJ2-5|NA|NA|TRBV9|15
CASSVDSRREETQYF
TGTGCCAGCAGCGTAGACTCCCGTAGGGAAGAGACCCAGTACTTC
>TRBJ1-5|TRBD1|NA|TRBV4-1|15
CASSPVTGGNQPQHF
TGCGCCAGCAGCCCCGTAACAGGGGGCAATCAGCCCCAGCATTTT
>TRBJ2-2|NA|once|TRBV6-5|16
CASSPRGTRNTGELFF
TGTGCCAGCAGTCCCCGAGGGACACGGAACACCGGGGAGCTGTTTTTT
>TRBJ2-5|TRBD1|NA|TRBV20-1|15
CSAKTGEEIQETQYF
TGCAGTGCAAAGACAGGGGAGGAGATCCAAGAGACCCAGTACTTC
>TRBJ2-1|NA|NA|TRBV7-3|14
CASSLSTPLGEQFF
TGTGCCAGCAGCCTTTCGACACCCTTGGGTGAGCAGTTCTTC
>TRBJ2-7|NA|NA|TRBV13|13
CASSPGIVYEQYF
TGTGCCAGCAGCCCGGGGATCGTCTACGAGCAGTACTTC
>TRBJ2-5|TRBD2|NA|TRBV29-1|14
CSVDLAGGQETQYF
TGCAGCGTTGACCTAGCGGGGGGGCAAGAGACCCAGTACTTC
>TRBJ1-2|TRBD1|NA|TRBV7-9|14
CASSRQGTVYGYTF
TGTGCCAGCAGCCGACAGGGGACTGTCTATGGCTACACCTTC
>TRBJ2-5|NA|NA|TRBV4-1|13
CASSQRNQETQYF
TGCGCCAGCAGCCAAAGAAACCAAGAGACCCAGTACTTC
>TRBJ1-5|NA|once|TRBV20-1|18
CSATSLEDIGISNQPQHF
TGCAGTGCTACATCCTTAGAGGACATCGGAATAAGCAATCAGCCCCAGCATTTT
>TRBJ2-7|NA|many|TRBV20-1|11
CSATRNYEQYF
TGCAGTGCTACTAGAAACTACGAGCAGTACTTC
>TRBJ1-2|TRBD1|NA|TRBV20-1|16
CSARDLGQGDNYGYTF
TGCAGTGCTAGAGATCTTGGACAGGGCGATAACTATGGCTACACCTTC
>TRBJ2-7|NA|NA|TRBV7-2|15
CASRGGDSASYEQYF
TGTGCCAGCAGAGGGGGTGACAGTGCGTCCTACGAGCAGTACTTC
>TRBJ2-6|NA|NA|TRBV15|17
CATSRDVTNSGANVLTF
TGTGCCACCAGCAGAGATGTTACTAACTCTGGGGCCAACGTCCTGACTTTC
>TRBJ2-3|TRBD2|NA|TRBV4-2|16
CASSPGTSGGSDTQYF
TGTGCCAGCAGCCCCGGGACTAGCGGGGGCTCAGATACGCAGTATTTT
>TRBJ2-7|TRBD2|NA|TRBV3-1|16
CASSQGNRLASYEQYF
TGTGCCAGCAGCCAAGGAAACCGACTAGCATCCTACGAGCAGTACTTC
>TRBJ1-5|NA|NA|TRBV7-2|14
CASSNGLSHQPQHF
TGTGCCAGTAGCAACGGACTGAGTCATCAGCCCCAGCATTTT
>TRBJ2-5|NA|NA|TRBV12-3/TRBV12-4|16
CASSYRPGLRQETQYF
TGTGCCAGCAGTTATCGCCCAGGGTTAAGGCAAGAGACCCAGTACTTC
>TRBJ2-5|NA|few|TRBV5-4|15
CASSPSSAGGETQYF
TGTGCCAGCAGCCCCAGTTCAGCGGGCGGAGAGACCCAGTACTTC
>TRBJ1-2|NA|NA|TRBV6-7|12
CARKDKNYGYTF
TGTGCCAGAAAGGACAAAAACTATGGCTACACCTTC
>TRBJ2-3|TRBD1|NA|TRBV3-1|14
CASSHGQGIDTQYF
TGTGCCAGCAGCCATGGACAGGGCATAGATACGCAGTATTTT
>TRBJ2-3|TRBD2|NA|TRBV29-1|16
CSVVRVAGEGADTQYF
TGCAGCGTTGTGAGGGTAGCGGGGGAGGGCGCAGATACGCAGTATTTT
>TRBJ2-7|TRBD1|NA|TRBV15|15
CATSRGQVISYEQYF
TGTGCCACCAGCAGGGGACAGGTCATATCCTACGAGCAGTACTTC
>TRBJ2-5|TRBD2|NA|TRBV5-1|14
CASSSGGGPETQYF
TGCGCCAGCAGCTCGGGGGGGGGCCCAGAGACCCAGTACTTC
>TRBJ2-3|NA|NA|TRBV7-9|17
CASSLRGRGLSTDTQYF
TGTGCCAGCAGCCTGCGAGGGCGGGGATTAAGCACAGATACGCAGTATTTT
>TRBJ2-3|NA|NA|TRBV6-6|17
CASSYSSTDRFQDTQYF
TGTGCCAGCAGTTACTCCTCCACCGACAGGTTCCAAGATACGCAGTATTTT
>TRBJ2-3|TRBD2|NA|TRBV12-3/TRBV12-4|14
CASKGGGFTDTQYF
TGTGCCAGCAAGGGCGGGGGGTTCACAGATACGCAGTATTTT
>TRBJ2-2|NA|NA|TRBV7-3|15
CASSLLVSNTGELFF
TGTGCCAGCAGCTTATTGGTCAGCAACACCGGGGAGCTGTTTTTT
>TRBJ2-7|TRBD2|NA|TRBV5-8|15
CASSHGRARGYEQYF
TGTGCCAGCAGCCACGGGAGGGCAAGGGGCTACGAGCAGTACTTC
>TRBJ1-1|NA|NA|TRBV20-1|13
CSAPLRMNTEAFF
TGCAGTGCCCCCCTCCGGATGAACACTGAAGCTTTCTTT
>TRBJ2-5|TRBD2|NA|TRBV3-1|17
CASSQDNGLAIPETQYF
TGTGCCAGCAGCCAAGATAACGGACTAGCGATTCCCGAGACCCAGTACTTC
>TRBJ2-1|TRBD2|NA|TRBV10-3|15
CAISVSLAGGNEQFF
TGTGCCATCAGTGTAAGCCTAGCGGGGGGCAATGAGCAGTTCTTC
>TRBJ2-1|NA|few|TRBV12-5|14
CASGPQSAADEQFF
TGTGCTAGTGGTCCACAGAGCGCAGCAGATGAGCAGTTCTTC